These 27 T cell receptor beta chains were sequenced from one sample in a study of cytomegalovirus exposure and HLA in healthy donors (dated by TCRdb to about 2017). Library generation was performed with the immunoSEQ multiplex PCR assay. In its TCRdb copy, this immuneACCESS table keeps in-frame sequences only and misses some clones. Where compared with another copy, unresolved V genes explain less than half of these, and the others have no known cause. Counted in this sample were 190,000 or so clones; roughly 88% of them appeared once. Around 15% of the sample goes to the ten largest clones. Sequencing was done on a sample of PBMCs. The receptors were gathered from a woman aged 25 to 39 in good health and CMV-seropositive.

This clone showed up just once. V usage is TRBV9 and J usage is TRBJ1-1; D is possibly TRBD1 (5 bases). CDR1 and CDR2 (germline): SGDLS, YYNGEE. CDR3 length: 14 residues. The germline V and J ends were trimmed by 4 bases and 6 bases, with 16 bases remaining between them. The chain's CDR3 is CASSPAPGGAEAFF. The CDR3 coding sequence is TGTGCCAGCAGCCCCGCGCCCGGAGGGGCTGAAGCTTTCTTT. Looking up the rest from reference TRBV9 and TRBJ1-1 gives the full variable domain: DSGVTQTPKHLITATGQRVTLRCSPRSGDLSVYWYQQSLDQGLQFLIQYYNGEERAKGNILERFSAQQFPDLHSELNLSSLELGDSALYFCASSPAPGGAEAFFGQGTRLTVV.

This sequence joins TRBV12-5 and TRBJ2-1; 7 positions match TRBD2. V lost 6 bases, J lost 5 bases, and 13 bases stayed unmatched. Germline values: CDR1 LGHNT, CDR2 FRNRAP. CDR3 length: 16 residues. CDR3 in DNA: TGTGCTAGTGGGCCGACCGCCGGGACTATCGACAATGAGCAGTTCTTC. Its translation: CASGPTAGTIDNEQFF.

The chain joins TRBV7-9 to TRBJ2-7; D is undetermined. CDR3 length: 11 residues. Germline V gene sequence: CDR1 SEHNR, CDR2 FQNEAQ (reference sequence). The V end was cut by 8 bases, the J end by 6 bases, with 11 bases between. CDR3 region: CASHEVGEQYF. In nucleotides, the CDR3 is TGTGCCAGCCACGAGGTAGGCGAGCAGTACTTC.

The CDR3 nucleotides are TGTGCCAGCAGCTTAAGACAGGATTTCCAGCAGTTCTTC. Its translation is CASSLRQDFQQFF. This chain links TRBV7-8 with TRBJ2-1; tentatively, D is TRBD1 (6 bases). The germline gives CDR1 SGHVS, CDR2 FQNEAQ. This CDR3 has 13 residues. V lost 2 bases and J lost 11, with 13 bases in between. The entire variable domain, with the rest obtained from reference TRBV7-8 and TRBJ2-1, is as follows: GAGVSQSPRYKVAKRGQDVALRCDPISGHVSLFWYQQALGQGPEFLTYFQNEAQLDKSGLPSDRFFAERPEGSVSTLKIQRTQQEDSAVYLCASSLRQDFQQFFGPGTRLTVL.

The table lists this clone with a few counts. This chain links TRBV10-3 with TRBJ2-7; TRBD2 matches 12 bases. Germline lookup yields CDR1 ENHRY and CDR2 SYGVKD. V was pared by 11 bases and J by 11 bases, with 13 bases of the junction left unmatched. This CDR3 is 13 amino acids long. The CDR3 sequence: CALRETSGSREYF. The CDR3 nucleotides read TGTGCCCTTAGGGAGACTAGCGGGAGTAGGGAGTACTTC.

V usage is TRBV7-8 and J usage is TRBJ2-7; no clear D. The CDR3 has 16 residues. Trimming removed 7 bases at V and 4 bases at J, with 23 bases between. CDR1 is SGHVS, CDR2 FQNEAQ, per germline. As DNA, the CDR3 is TGTGCCAGCACCCCTGACCGGGTCCCTAAGGTTTACGAGCAGTACTTC. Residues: CASTPDRVPKVYEQYF.

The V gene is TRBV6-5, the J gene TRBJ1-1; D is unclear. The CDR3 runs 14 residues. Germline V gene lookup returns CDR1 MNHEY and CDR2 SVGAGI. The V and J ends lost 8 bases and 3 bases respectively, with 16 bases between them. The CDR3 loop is CASAPLGVDTEAFF. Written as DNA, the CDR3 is TGTGCCAGCGCCCCCCTTGGAGTAGACACTGAAGCTTTCTTT.

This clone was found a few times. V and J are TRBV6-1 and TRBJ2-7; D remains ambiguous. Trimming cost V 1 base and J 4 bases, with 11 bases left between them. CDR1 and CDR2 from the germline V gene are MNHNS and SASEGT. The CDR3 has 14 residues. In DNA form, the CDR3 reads TGTGCCAGCAGTGAAGATGACTCCTGGTACGAGCAGTACTTC. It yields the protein CASSEDDSWYEQYF.

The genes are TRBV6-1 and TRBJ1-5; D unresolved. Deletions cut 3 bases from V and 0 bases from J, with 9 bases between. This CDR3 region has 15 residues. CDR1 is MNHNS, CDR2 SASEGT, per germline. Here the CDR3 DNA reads TGTGCCAGCAGTGAGTCAGGTTATAGCAATCAGCCCCAGCATTTT. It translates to CASSESGYSNQPQHF.

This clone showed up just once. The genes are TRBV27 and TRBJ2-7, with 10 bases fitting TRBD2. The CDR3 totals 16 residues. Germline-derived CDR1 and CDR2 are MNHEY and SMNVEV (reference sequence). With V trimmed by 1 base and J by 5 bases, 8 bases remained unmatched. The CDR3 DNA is TGTGCCAGCAGTTTATTCTCCCCAGGACTAGCGGACGAGCAGTACTTC. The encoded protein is CASSLFSPGLADEQYF.

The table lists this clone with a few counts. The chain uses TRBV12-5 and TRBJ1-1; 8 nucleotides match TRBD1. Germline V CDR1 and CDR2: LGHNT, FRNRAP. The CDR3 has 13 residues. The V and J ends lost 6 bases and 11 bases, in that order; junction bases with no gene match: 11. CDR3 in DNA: TGTGCTAGTGGCTCTCAGGGGGCGATGCTGGCTTTCTTT. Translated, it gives CASGSQGAMLAFF.

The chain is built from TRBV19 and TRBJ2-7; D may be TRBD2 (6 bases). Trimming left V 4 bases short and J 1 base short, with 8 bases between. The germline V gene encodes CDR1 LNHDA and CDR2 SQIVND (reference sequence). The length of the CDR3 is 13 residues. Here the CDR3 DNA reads TGTGCCAGTAGTACCGGGACTTCCTACGAGCAGTACTTC. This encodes CASSTGTSYEQYF.

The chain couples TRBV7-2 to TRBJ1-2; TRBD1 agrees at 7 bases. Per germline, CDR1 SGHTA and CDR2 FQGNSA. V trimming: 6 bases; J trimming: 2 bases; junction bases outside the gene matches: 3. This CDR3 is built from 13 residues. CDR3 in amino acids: CASSSTGNYGYTF. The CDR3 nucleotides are TGTGCCAGCAGTTCGACAGGGAACTATGGCTACACCTTC.

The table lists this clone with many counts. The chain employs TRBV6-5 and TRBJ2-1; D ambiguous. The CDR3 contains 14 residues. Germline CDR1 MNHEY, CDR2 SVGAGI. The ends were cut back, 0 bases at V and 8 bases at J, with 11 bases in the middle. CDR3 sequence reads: CASSYSEFVDEQFF. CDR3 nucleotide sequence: TGTGCCAGCAGTTACTCCGAGTTTGTAGATGAGCAGTTCTTC.

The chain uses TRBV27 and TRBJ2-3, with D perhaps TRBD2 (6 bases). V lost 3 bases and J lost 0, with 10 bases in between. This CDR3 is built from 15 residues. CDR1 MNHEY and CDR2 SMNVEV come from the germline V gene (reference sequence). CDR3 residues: CASSFLGGSTDTQYF. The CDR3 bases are TGTGCCAGCAGTTTCCTCGGAGGGAGCACAGATACGCAGTATTTT.

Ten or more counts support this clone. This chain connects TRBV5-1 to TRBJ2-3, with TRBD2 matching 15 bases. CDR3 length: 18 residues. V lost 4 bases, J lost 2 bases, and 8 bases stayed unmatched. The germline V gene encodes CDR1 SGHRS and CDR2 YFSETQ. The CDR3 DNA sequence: TGCGCCAGCAGCCAAGGACTAGCGGGAGGGTTCTTCACAGATACGCAGTATTTT. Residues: CASSQGLAGGFFTDTQYF.

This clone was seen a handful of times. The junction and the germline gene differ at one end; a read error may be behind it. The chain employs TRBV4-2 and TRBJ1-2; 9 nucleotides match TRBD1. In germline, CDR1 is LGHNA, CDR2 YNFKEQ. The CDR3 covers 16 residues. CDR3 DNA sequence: TGTGCAAGCAGCCAAGACCGCGGACAGGGGAACTATGGCTACACCTTC. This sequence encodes CASSQDRGQGNYGYTF.

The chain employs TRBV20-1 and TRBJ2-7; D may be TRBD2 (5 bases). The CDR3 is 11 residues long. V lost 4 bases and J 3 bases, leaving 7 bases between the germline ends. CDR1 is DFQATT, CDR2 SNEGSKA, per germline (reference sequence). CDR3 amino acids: CSANGLYEQYF. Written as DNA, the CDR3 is TGCAGTGCTAACGGACTCTACGAGCAGTACTTC.

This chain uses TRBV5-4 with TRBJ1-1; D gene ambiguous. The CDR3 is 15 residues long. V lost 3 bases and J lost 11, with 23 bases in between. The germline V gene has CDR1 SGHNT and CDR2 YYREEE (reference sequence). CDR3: CASSSEAAGQIRAFF. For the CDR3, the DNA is TGTGCCAGCAGCTCGGAGGCGGCAGGCCAGATCCGGGCTTTCTTT.

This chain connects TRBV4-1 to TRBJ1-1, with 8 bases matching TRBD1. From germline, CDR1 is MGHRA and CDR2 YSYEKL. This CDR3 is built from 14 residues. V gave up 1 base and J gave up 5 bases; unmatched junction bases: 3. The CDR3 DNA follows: TGCGCCAGCAGCCAAGGACAGGGGAGAACTGAAGCTTTCTTT. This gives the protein CASSQGQGRTEAFF.

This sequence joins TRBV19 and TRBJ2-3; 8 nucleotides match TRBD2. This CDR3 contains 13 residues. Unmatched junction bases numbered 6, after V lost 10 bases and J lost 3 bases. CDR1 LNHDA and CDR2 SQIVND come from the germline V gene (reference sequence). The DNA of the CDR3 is TGTGCCACCCAGCGGGAGCGGACAGATACGCAGTATTTT. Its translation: CATQRERTDTQYF.

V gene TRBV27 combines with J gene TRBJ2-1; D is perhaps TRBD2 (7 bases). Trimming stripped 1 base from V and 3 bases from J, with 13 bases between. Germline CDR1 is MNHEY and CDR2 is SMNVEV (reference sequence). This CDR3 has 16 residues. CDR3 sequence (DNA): TGTGCCAGCAGTTTATTGGGGGGGCAAAGCTACAATGAGCAGTTCTTC. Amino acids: CASSLLGGQSYNEQFF.

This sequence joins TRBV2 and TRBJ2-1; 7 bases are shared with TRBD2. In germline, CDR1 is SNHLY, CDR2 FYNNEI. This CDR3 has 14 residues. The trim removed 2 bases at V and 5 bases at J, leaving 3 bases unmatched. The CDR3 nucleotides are TGTGCCAGCAGTGAATTCCTAGCGGACAATGAGCAGTTCTTC. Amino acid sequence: CASSEFLADNEQFF.

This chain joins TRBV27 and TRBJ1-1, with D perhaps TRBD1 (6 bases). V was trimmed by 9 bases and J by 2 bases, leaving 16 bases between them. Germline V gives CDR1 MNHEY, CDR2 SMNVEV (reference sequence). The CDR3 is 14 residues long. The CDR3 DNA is TGTGCCAGTATTTCTTGGGGGCTCAACACTGAAGCTTTCTTT. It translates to CASISWGLNTEAFF.

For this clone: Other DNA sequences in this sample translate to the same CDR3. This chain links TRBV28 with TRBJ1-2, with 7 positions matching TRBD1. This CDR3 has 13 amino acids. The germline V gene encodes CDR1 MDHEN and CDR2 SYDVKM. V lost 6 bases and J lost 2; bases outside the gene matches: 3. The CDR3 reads CASSLGQNYGYTF. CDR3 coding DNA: TGTGCCAGCAGCTTGGGACAGAACTATGGCTACACCTTC.

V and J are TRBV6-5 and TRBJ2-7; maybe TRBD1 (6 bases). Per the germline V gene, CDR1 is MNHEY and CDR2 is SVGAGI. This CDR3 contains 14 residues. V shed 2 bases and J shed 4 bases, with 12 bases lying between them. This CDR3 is CASSYAGAQYEQYF. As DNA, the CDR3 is TGTGCCAGCAGTTACGCAGGGGCCCAATACGAGCAGTACTTC.

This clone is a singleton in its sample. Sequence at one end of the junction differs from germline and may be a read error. The chain's CDR3 is CASTGTALVF. CDR3 DNA sequence: TGTGCCAGCACGGGGACAGCTCTTGTCTTT. The V gene is TRBV28, the J gene TRBJ1-1, with 7 bases identical to TRBD1. This CDR3 region has 10 residues. Germline loops: CDR1 MDHEN, CDR2 SYDVKM.